These 5 T cell receptor beta chains were all obtained from the same sample, sequenced in a study of blood T cell repertoires in COVID-19. Method: immunoSEQ multiplex PCR; TCRdb's copy keeps in-frame clones and lacks some. The table records 140,000 to 150,000 clones, 80% to 90% of them present only once. The specimen was PBMCs or T cells enriched from blood (not recorded which). The receptors were gathered from a man between 50 and 59 years old who had recovered from COVID-19.

With respect to this clone: This same CDR3 is encoded by further DNA sequences in the sample. The chain couples TRBV28 to TRBJ1-5, with 7 bases matching TRBD1. Germline CDR1 reads MDHEN; CDR2 reads SYDVKM. The CDR3 contains 15 residues. The V gene end was trimmed by 2 bases and the J gene end by 4 bases; junction bases not matched to a gene: 5. CDR3 loop: CASSLLDRDNQPQHF. For the CDR3, the DNA is TGTGCCAGCAGTTTACTCGACAGGGATAATCAGCCCCAGCATTTT.

The V gene is TRBV2, the J gene TRBJ2-7; maybe TRBD1 (6 bases). The CDR3 runs to 14 residues. Germline values: CDR1 SNHLY, CDR2 FYNNEI. Trimming cost V 6 bases and J 1 base, with 13 bases left between them. As DNA, the CDR3 is TGTGCCAGCAGATCCGACAGGATATCCTACGAGCAGTACTTC. Translation: CASRSDRISYEQYF.

The CDR3 loop is CASSARGDGTQYF. CDR3 DNA: TGTGCCAGCAGCGCACGGGGGGACGGAACTCAGTACTTC. The V and J genes are TRBV2 and TRBJ2-5; 7 positions agree with TRBD2. CDR3 length: 13 amino acids. The germline V gene encodes CDR1 SNHLY and CDR2 FYNNEI. The V and J ends lost 6 bases and 11 bases, in that order; junction bases with no gene match: 12.

This clone has a single count. The genes are TRBV19 and TRBJ1-1; TRBD1 matches at 7 bases. In germline, CDR1 is LNHDA, CDR2 SQIVND (reference sequence). The CDR3 covers 14 residues. The J segment lost 7 bases and the V segment lost 3 bases, leaving 8 bases of the junction unmatched. The CDR3 DNA is TGTGCCAGTAGTATCTTGGGACAGATCGGTGAAGCTTTCTTT. This sequence encodes CASSILGQIGEAFF.

The J gene is TRBJ1-3, the V gene TRBV5-1; 7 positions match TRBD1. CDR1 SGHRS and CDR2 YFSETQ come from the germline V gene. With V trimmed by 4 bases and J by 7 bases, 5 bases remained unmatched. CDR3 length: 13 residues. This CDR3 is CASSQGGDNTIYF. The CDR3 DNA reads as TGCGCCAGCAGCCAGGGGGGAGATAACACCATATATTTT. Full variable domain (missing parts from reference TRBV5-1 and TRBJ1-3): KAGVTQTPRYLIKTRGQQVTLSCSPISGHRSVSWYQQTPGQGLQFLFEYFSETQRNKGNFPGRFSGRQFSNSRSEMNVSTLELGDSALYLCASSQGGDNTIYFGEGSWLTVV.